A single sample is the source of the 10 T cell receptor beta chains below, sequenced in a study of control samples from healthy donors and cancer patients (dated by TCRdb to the early 2020s). The library came from the immunoSEQ multiplex PCR assay. This is the immuneACCESS table as TCRdb keeps it, with only in-frame sequences that have V and J called. A part of the clones is gone; compared with another copy, unresolved V genes explain less than half, and the rest is unexplained. The sample table shows about 140,000 clones, and 80% to 90% are seen once. 8% to 9.5% of the sample is taken by the ten largest. Input material: blood. The receptors originated from a woman in her 30s in good health.

J is TRBJ2-5 and V is TRBV5-6; 7 bases are shared with TRBD2. Per germline, CDR1 SGHDT and CDR2 YYEEEE. V shed 0 bases and J 4 bases; nucleotides not matched to a gene: 3. This CDR3 is built from 14 residues. CDR3 in amino acids: CASSLGSGGETQYF. The CDR3 DNA reads TGTGCCAGCAGCTTGGGGTCGGGGGGAGAGACCCAGTACTTC.

The rearrangement links TRBV6-5 to TRBJ1-5, with no clear D. V dropped 2 bases and J dropped 5 bases, with 7 bases sitting between them. This CDR3 has 13 amino acids. The V gene's germline CDR1 is MNHEY and CDR2 SVGAGI. CDR3 DNA: TGTGCCAGCAGTTACCGACCAGATCAGCCCCAGCATTTT. Encoded protein: CASSYRPDQPQHF.

The V call is TRBV5-1, the J call TRBJ1-6; D is unresolved. Per the germline V gene, CDR1 is SGHRS and CDR2 is YFSETQ. Trimming left V 0 bases short and J 0 bases short, with 7 bases between. The CDR3 loop spans 16 amino acids. CDR3 region: CASSLDLSSYNSPLHF. CDR3 DNA: TGCGCCAGCAGCTTGGACTTGAGCTCCTATAATTCACCCCTCCACTTT.

The gene calls are TRBV18 and TRBJ2-3; D unclear. The germline V gene encodes CDR1 KGHSH and CDR2 LQKENI. The V and J ends lost 1 base and 5 bases respectively, with 4 bases between them. This CDR3 is built from 12 residues. The CDR3 nucleotides read TGTGCCAGCTCACCACTGGTAGATACGCAGTATTTT. This codes for CASSPLVDTQYF.

The V call is TRBV19, the J call TRBJ2-3; tentatively, D is TRBD1 (6 bases). Germline V gene sequence: CDR1 LNHDA, CDR2 SQIVND (reference sequence). CDR3 length equals 14 residues. The germline V and J ends were trimmed by 7 bases and 2 bases, with 13 bases remaining between them. CDR3 protein: CASNQGWATDTQYF. The CDR3 DNA sequence: TGTGCCAGTAATCAGGGGTGGGCCACAGATACGCAGTATTTT. Full variable domain (missing parts from reference TRBV19 and TRBJ2-3): DGGITQSPKYLFRKEGQNVTLSCEQNLNHDAMYWYRQDPGQGLRLIYYSQIVNDFQKGDIAEGYSVSREKKESFPLTVTSAQKNPTAFYLCASNQGWATDTQYFGPGTRLTVL.

The chain employs TRBV29-1 and TRBJ1-1, with D perhaps matching TRBD1 (5 bases). V shed 4 bases and J shed 5 bases, with 14 bases lying between them. Germline values: CDR1 SQVTM, CDR2 ANQGSEA. The CDR3 length is 13 residues. The CDR3 nucleotides are TGCAGCGTTGTTTGGGGGGGACGGACTGAAGCTTTCTTT. This encodes CSVVWGGRTEAFF.

V and J are TRBV13 and TRBJ1-4; TRBD1 matches at 11 bases. Germline V gene sequence: CDR1 PRHDT, CDR2 FYEKMQ (reference sequence). The CDR3 spans 16 residues. J lost 7 bases, V lost 5 bases, and 9 bases had no gene match. CDR3 sequence reads: CASSGRDRGWSEKLFF. CDR3 nucleotide sequence: TGTGCCAGCAGCGGCCGGGACAGGGGGTGGAGTGAAAAACTGTTTTTT. The full variable domain, its missing parts supplied by reference TRBV13 and TRBJ1-4, is AAGVIQSPRHLIKEKRETATLKCYPIPRHDTVYWYQQGPGQDPQFLISFYEKMQSDKGSIPDRFSAQQFSDYHSELNMSSLELGDSALYFCASSGRDRGWSEKLFFGSGTQLSVL.

The genes are TRBV28 and TRBJ2-7; tentatively, D is TRBD1 (6 bases). Per germline, CDR1 MDHEN and CDR2 SYDVKM. This CDR3 has 15 residues. V shed 6 bases and J shed 4 bases, with 19 bases lying between them. The DNA for the CDR3 is TGTGCCAGCAGCCAAAGGCGTCAGGGGCGGTACGAGCAGTACTTC. This sequence encodes CASSQRRQGRYEQYF. Combining the CDR3 with reference TRBV28 and TRBJ2-7 gives the whole variable domain DVKVTQSSRYLVKRTGEKVFLECVQDMDHENMFWYRQDPGLGLRLIYFSYDVKMKEKGDIPEGYSVSREKKERFSLILESASTNQTSMYLCASSQRRQGRYEQYFGPGTRLTVT.

The chain couples TRBV6-5 to TRBJ1-1; no clear D. V lost 1 base, J lost 10 bases, and 19 bases lay in between. There are 15 residues in the CDR3. Germline V gene sequence: CDR1 MNHEY, CDR2 SVGAGI. CDR3 sequence: CASSYYPGRGVGAFF. The CDR3 DNA is TGTGCCAGCAGTTACTACCCCGGGCGGGGAGTGGGAGCTTTCTTT.

The chain employs TRBV28 and TRBJ2-5, with 7 bases that match TRBD1. CDR1 and CDR2 from the germline V gene are MDHEN and SYDVKM. This CDR3 is 15 amino acids long. V trimming: 7 bases; J trimming: 5 bases; junction bases outside the gene matches: 13. The CDR3 DNA follows: TGTGCCAGCACCCCGCCCGGACAGGCCCCGGAGACCCAGTACTTC. Translated, it gives CASTPPGQAPETQYF.